This T cell receptor (beta chain) was identified in a study of identical twins. cDNA carried unique molecular identifiers, and a universal primer site was added by template switching. TCRdb reanalysed the 5' RACE reads using MiXCR and keeps one entry per CDR3 protein. The table includes 520,000 or so distinct CDR3 sequences, about 20% detected once. The CDR3 runs to 13 residues. Germline V gene data show CDR1 as MNHNY and CDR2 as SVGAGI (reference sequence). V was trimmed by 8 bases and J by 3 bases, leaving 11 bases between them. Only a few counts were recorded for this clonotype. In addition, the sample was reused for a study of T cells expressing NK-cell markers.

V is TRBV6-6 and J is TRBJ1-5; D is unclear. Material for sequencing was CD4+ T cells sorted from blood. This clonotype was obtained from a woman aged 18-29 years in good health. As DNA, the CDR3 is TGTGCCAGCCAATACGCCCCCAATCAGCCCCAGCATTTT. This sequence encodes CASQYAPNQPQHF.